The rows below give T cell receptor beta chains drawn from one sample of a study of blood T cell repertoires in COVID-19. Some clones are missing from TCRdb's copy, which holds only in-frame ones; the method was immunoSEQ multiplex PCR. This repertoire shows roughly 65,000 clones, about 82% found once; its top ten account for 35% to 50%. The sample taken for sequencing was peripheral blood. The source is a human donor in a cohort sampled during active COVID-19. CDR3s include the opening cysteine and the closing phenylalanine or tryptophan. The D gene is left open where the match is weak. Clone size is shown for a subset of rows, as once, few, many or a class of expanded clone.

>.|TRBJ1-3|.|TRBV2
CASSRRVGVYGNTIYF
TGTGCCAGCAGCAGAAGGGTAGGGGTTTATGGAAACACCATATATTTT
>TRBD1|TRBJ1-1|.|TRBV6-6
CASRDRQGVNSAEAFF
TGTGCCAGCAGGGATCGACAGGGCGTCAATTCGGCTGAAGCTTTCTTT
>.|TRBJ1-2|.|TRBV7-2
CASSRPGSYGYTF
TGTGCCAGCAGCCGACCAGGGTCCTATGGCTACACCTTC
>TRBD1|TRBJ2-6|.|TRBV19
CASSVGQGASSGANVLTF
TGTGCCAGTAGTGTCGGACAGGGGGCTTCCTCTGGGGCCAACGTCCTGACTTTC
>TRBD1|TRBJ1-4|few|TRBV2
CASSAGQGEHEKLFF
TGTGCCAGCAGCGCCGGACAGGGGGAACATGAAAAACTGTTTTTT
>.|TRBJ2-2|.|TRBV19
CASSIRGVANTGELFF
TGTGCCAGTAGTATCCGCGGGGTCGCGAACACCGGGGAGCTGTTTTTT
>.|TRBJ1-3|.|TRBV5-1
CASSLGRQGNTIYF
TGCGCCAGCAGCTTGGGGAGGCAAGGAAACACCATATATTTT
>TRBD1|TRBJ1-1|.|TRBV28
CASCVGQLKAFF
TGTGCCAGTTGCGTGGGACAGCTTAAAGCTTTCTTT
>TRBD1|TRBJ2-2|.|TRBV18
CASSPRQGVNTGELFF
TGTGCCAGCTCACCACGACAGGGAGTGAACACCGGGGAGCTGTTTTTT
>.|TRBJ1-4|.|TRBV3-1/TRBV3-2
CASSPRTGEKLFF
TGTGCCAGCAGCCCCAGGACTGGTGAAAAACTGTTTTTT
>.|TRBJ2-1|.|TRBV20-1
CSAARGEQFF
TGCAGTGCTGCCAGGGGAGAGCAGTTCTTC
>.|TRBJ2-7|.|TRBV7-2
CASSLTFYEQYF
TGTGCCAGCAGCTTAACTTTCTACGAGCAGTACTTC
>.|TRBJ1-1|.|TRBV19
CASSSGGAVTEAFF
TGTGCCAGTAGTTCCGGGGGGGCCGTCACTGAAGCTTTCTTT
>.|TRBJ1-4|.|TRBV6-1
CASSESPGVGEKLFF
TGTGCCAGCAGTGAATCCCCAGGGGTAGGGGAAAAACTGTTTTTT
>TRBD1|TRBJ1-5|.|TRBV19
CAGGQVSNQPQHF
TGTGCCGGGGGACAGGTAAGCAATCAGCCCCAGCATTTT
>.|TRBJ2-7|few|TRBV5-1
CASSLPGSSYEQYF
TGCGCCAGCAGCTTGCCCGGGTCGTCCTACGAGCAGTACTTC
>TRBD1|TRBJ1-2|.|TRBV5-1
CASSADRNYGYTF
TGCGCCAGCAGCGCGGACAGGAACTATGGCTACACCTTC
>.|TRBJ1-2|.|TRBV9
CASSGNSRGDGYTF
TGTGCCAGCAGCGGAAACTCGCGGGGGGATGGCTACACCTTC
>TRBD1|TRBJ2-2|.|TRBV2
CASSGTDNTGELFF
TGTGCCAGTTCCGGGACAGATAACACCGGGGAGCTGTTTTTT
>TRBD1|TRBJ1-3|.|TRBV6-5
CASRGQLFYGNTIYF
TGTGCCAGCAGGGGACAGCTCTTTTACGGAAACACCATATATTTT
>TRBD1|TRBJ2-1|.|TRBV7-3
CASSPTGNLNEQFF
TGTGCCAGCAGCCCGACAGGGAACCTCAATGAGCAGTTCTTC
>.|TRBJ1-2|.|TRBV7-2
CASSLVPRGSTRNYGYTF
TGTGCCAGCAGCTTAGTTCCACGGGGGTCGACACGAAACTATGGCTACACCTTC
>TRBD1|TRBJ1-1|few|TRBV7-2
CASSLLGQVNTEAFF
TGTGCCAGCAGCTTACTGGGACAGGTGAACACTGAAGCTTTCTTT
>TRBD1|TRBJ1-1|.|TRBV11-2
CASSPQGAYTEAFF
TGTGCCAGCAGCCCGCAGGGGGCTTACACTGAAGCTTTCTTT
>TRBD1|TRBJ1-3|.|TRBV18
CASSQQGALGNTIYF
TGTGCCAGCTCACAACAGGGGGCGCTTGGAAACACCATATATTTT
>TRBD1|TRBJ1-2|.|TRBV6-5
CASRSDRGIYGYTF
TGTGCCTCTCGCTCGGACAGGGGAATCTATGGCTACACCTTC
>.|TRBJ2-3|.|TRBV20-1
CSASLAGRNTDTQYF
TGCAGTGCTAGTTTGGCGGGGCGAAACACAGATACGCAGTATTTT
>.|TRBJ1-2|.|TRBV24-1
CATSDTGMTYGYTF
TGTGCCACCAGTGATACCGGGATGACTTATGGCTACACCTTC
>TRBD1|TRBJ2-3|.|TRBV3-1/TRBV3-2
CASSHRRDRADTQYF
TGTGCCAGCAGCCACCGCCGGGACAGGGCAGATACGCAGTATTTT
>.|TRBJ2-2|.|TRBV19
CASSWFQGRAGELFF
TGTGCCAGTAGTTGGTTTCAGGGGAGGGCCGGGGAGCTGTTTTTT
>.|TRBJ1-1|few|TRBV6-2/TRBV6-3
CASSPVANTEAFF
TGTGCCAGCAGCCCTGTGGCGAACACTGAAGCTTTCTTT
>.|TRBJ1-3|.|TRBV7-2
CASSRVGSTGSNTIYF
TGTGCCAGCAGCCGGGTCGGGTCGACGGGGAGCAACACCATATATTTT
>TRBD1|TRBJ1-1|.|TRBV10-2
CASSEYRGQVNTEAFF
TGCGCCAGCAGTGAGTATAGAGGACAGGTGAACACTGAAGCTTTCTTT
>.|TRBJ1-2|.|TRBV7-8
CASSRDSRGGYTF
TGTGCCAGCAGCCGGGACTCTCGCGGGGGCTACACCTTC
>.|TRBJ2-7|.|TRBV6-6
CASSGPDRYYEQYF
TGTGCCAGCAGTGGCCCGGACAGATACTACGAGCAGTACTTC
>TRBD1|TRBJ1-3|.|TRBV20-1
CSASDRVSGNTIYF
TGCAGTGCTAGTGACAGGGTATCTGGAAACACCATATATTTT
>.|TRBJ1-1|.|TRBV11-2
CASSLGQSEAFF
TGTGCCAGCAGCCTTGGACAGAGTGAAGCTTTCTTT
>.|TRBJ1-4|.|TRBV5-1
CASSRTSTNEKLFF
TGCGCCAGCAGCCGGACTTCAACTAATGAAAAACTGTTTTTT
>TRBD2|TRBJ2-3|.|TRBV5-1
CASSHGTSGGTDTQYF
TGCGCCAGCAGCCACGGGACTAGCGGGGGCACAGATACGCAGTATTTT
>TRBD1|TRBJ1-1|.|TRBV11-2
CASSPTGSYYTEAFF
TGTGCCAGCAGCCCGACAGGGTCGTATTACACTGAAGCTTTCTTT
>.|TRBJ2-3|.|TRBV7-2
CASSLSTGDTQYF
TGTGCCAGCAGCTTGTCCACAGGAGATACGCAGTATTTT
>.|TRBJ2-7|.|TRBV4-2
CASSQALTMSSYEQYF
TGTGCCAGCAGCCAAGCTCTGACAATGAGCTCCTACGAGCAGTACTTC
>TRBD1|TRBJ2-3|.|TRBV10-3
CAISGTGGITDTQYF
TGTGCCATCAGTGGAACAGGGGGGATCACAGATACGCAGTATTTT
>TRBD1|TRBJ2-5|.|TRBV5-1
CASTQQGVIEETQYF
TGCGCCAGCACCCAACAGGGGGTGATTGAGGAGACCCAGTACTTC
>TRBD2|TRBJ2-1|many|TRBV4-3
CASSQVAGGRNEQFF
TGCGCCAGCAGCCAAGTAGCGGGGGGTCGGAATGAGCAGTTCTTC
>TRBD2|TRBJ2-3|.|TRBV6-2/TRBV6-3
CASSFYYSGTSGDPDTQYF
TGTGCCAGCAGTTTCTACTACTCCGGGACTAGCGGGGACCCAGATACGCAGTATTTT
>.|TRBJ2-3|.|TRBV24-1
CATSDSPGMGTDTQYF
TGTGCCACCAGTGACTCGCCGGGGATGGGGACAGATACGCAGTATTTT
>TRBD1|TRBJ1-3|once|TRBV24-1
CATSESGTGVMGVSGNTIYF
TGTGCCACCAGTGAATCCGGGACAGGGGTAATGGGGGTCTCTGGAAACACCATATATTTT
>TRBD2|TRBJ2-5|.|TRBV19
CASQRQRGGTETQYF
TGTGCCAGCCAACGGCAGCGGGGGGGGACCGAGACCCAGTACTTC